This TCR beta chain is from a study of blood T cell repertoires in COVID-19. The Seattle patients joined while their infection was active and were tracked longitudinally afterward. In the authors' methods: Amplifying reference gene primers gave estimates of nucleated cell counts. The protocol was immunoSEQ multiplex PCR, while the TCRdb copy is restricted to in-frame clones and leaves out a portion. V and J calls and clone size are as listed in that table; D and trimming were resolved from the DNA. The repertoire includes approximately 300,000 clones, roughly 80% of them detected once, and roughly 14% sits in the top ten. Germline CDR1 SGHTA, CDR2 FQGNSA. The CDR3 extends over 16 amino acids. J was trimmed by 4 bases and V by 5 bases; bases with no gene match: 11.

Sequencing used peripheral blood. This receptor was obtained from a person aged 65 to 79 with COVID-19, enrolled during active disease. The V gene is TRBV7-2, the J gene TRBJ1-5, with 7 positions matching TRBD1. The CDR3 spells CASSPDRVRGNQPQHF. In DNA, the CDR3 is TGTGCCAGCAGCCCCGACAGGGTAAGAGGGAATCAGCCCCAGCATTTT.